Listed below are T cell receptor beta chains from one sample, sequenced in a study of T-cell reconstitution after alpha-beta-depleted transplantation in children. Each CDR3 protein gets one entry after TCRdb re-called the PCR reads with MiXCR. The table includes some 75,000 distinct CDR3 sequences, about 7% detected once. Sequenced here: PBMCs from the stem cell graft donor, sampled from the stem cell graft. These receptors were taken from a human donor who donated a stem cell graft to a child with acute lymphoblastic leukemia. Each CDR3 is given with its conserved first and last residue. A D gene is named only where the DNA matches it firmly. Clone size appears in some rows only: once, few, many, or a class for an expanded clone.

TRBV27	TRBJ2-7	many	TRBD2	CASSSWGLADNYEQYF	TGTGCCAGCAGTTCCTGGGGACTAGCGGACAACTACGAGCAGTACTTC
TRBV4-2	TRBJ2-3	NA	NA	CASSQDRTGGADTQYF	TGTGCCAGCAGCCAAGATAGGACCGGGGGCGCAGATACGCAGTATTTT
TRBV18	TRBJ1-6	NA	NA	CASSPEQSGYSPLHF	TGTGCCAGCTCACCGGAGCAGTCTGGTTATTCACCCCTCCACTTT
TRBV27	TRBJ1-5	many	NA	CASSLLGGNRPQHF	TGTGCCAGCAGTTTATTGGGGGGCAATAGACCCCAGCATTTT
TRBV14	TRBJ1-3	NA	NA	CPSSPRVGFSGNTIYF	TGTCCCAGCAGCCCGAGGGTGGGCTTCTCTGGAAACACCATATATTTT
TRBV10-2	TRBJ2-1	many	TRBD2	CASSEPGLAGGRSSYNEQFF	TGCGCCAGCAGTGAGCCGGGACTAGCGGGAGGTAGGAGCTCCTACAATGAGCAGTTCTTC
TRBV6-2/TRBV6-3	TRBJ2-5	many	TRBD1	CASSSPGTGDVTTQYF	TGTGCCAGCAGTTCGCCCGGGACAGGGGACGTAACGACCCAGTACTTC
TRBV20-1	TRBJ2-3	NA	NA	CSARGRPGTDTQYF	TGCAGTGCTAGGGGGAGACCGGGCACAGATACGCAGTATTTT
TRBV15	TRBJ2-1	NA	TRBD2	CATSRDLGQGAGNEQFF	TGTGCCACCAGCAGAGATCTGGGGCAGGGAGCGGGAAATGAGCAGTTCTTC
TRBV7-9	TRBJ1-2	many	TRBD1	CASSLLGQGDGYTF	TGTGCCAGCAGCTTATTGGGACAGGGGGACGGCTACACCTTC
TRBV20-1	TRBJ1-3	many	NA	CSARDRRGLSGNTIYF	TGCAGTGCTAGAGATCGGAGGGGACTCTCTGGAAACACCATATATTTT
TRBV7-9	TRBJ2-5	many	TRBD2	CASVSTSGGEETQYF	TGTGCCAGTGTGTCGACTAGCGGGGGAGAAGAGACCCAGTACTTC
TRBV6-4	TRBJ1-5	many	TRBD1	CASSDTGGAVYSNQPQHF	TGTGCCAGCAGTGACACAGGGGGGGCGGTTTATAGCAATCAGCCCCAGCATTTT
TRBV12-3/TRBV12-4	TRBJ1-5	many	TRBD1	CASSDRASNQPQHF	TGTGCCAGCAGTGACAGGGCAAGCAATCAGCCCCAGCATTTT
TRBV18	TRBJ2-7	few	NA	CASSTSYEQYF	TGTGCCAGCTCAACCTCCTACGAGCAGTACTTC
TRBV5-4	TRBJ2-3	many	TRBD1	CASSTRGQGGGTQYF	TGTGCCAGCAGCACGCGAGGACAGGGGGGAGGTACGCAGTATTTT
TRBV20-1	TRBJ1-2	NA	NA	CSARRGAANYGYTF	TGCAGTGCTAGGAGGGGGGCAGCTAACTATGGCTACACCTTC
TRBV20-1	TRBJ2-7	many	NA	CSARGGVYEQYF	TGCAGTGCTAGAGGGGGGGTCTACGAGCAGTACTTC
TRBV6-2/TRBV6-3	TRBJ2-3	many	NA	CASSWAEAGPDTQYF	TGTGCCAGCAGTTGGGCAGAGGCGGGACCAGATACGCAGTATTTT
TRBV7-2	TRBJ1-2	many	TRBD1	CASTYRTGGDYGYTF	TGTGCCAGCACCTATAGGACAGGGGGCGACTATGGCTACACCTTC
TRBV20-1	TRBJ2-2	few	NA	CSADGGGRTGELFF	TGCAGTGCTGATGGGGGGGGGCGGACCGGGGAGCTGTTTTTT
TRBV27	TRBJ1-5	NA	TRBD1	CATRQGASISNQPQHF	TGTGCTACAAGACAGGGGGCGAGCATTAGCAATCAGCCCCAGCATTTT
TRBV9	TRBJ2-7	many	TRBD1	CASSITGTGSYEQYF	TGTGCCAGCAGCATTACCGGGACAGGCTCCTACGAGCAGTACTTC
TRBV4-2	TRBJ2-7	many	TRBD2	CASSQDMASGSNEQYF	TGTGCCAGCAGCCAAGATATGGCTAGCGGGAGCAACGAGCAGTACTTC
TRBV5-5	TRBJ2-7	few	TRBD2	CASSGIAGTSGRSEQYF	TGTGCCAGCAGCGGAATCGCCGGGACTAGCGGGAGAAGCGAGCAGTACTTC
TRBV12-3/TRBV12-4	TRBJ1-2	many	NA	CASSLGPERGYTF	TGTGCCAGCAGTTTAGGGCCGGAAAGAGGCTACACCTTC
TRBV20-1	TRBJ2-1	NA	TRBD1	CSARSGQENNEQFF	TGCAGTGCTAGATCTGGACAGGAAAACAATGAGCAGTTCTTC
TRBV5-6	TRBJ2-3	many	NA	CASSLLWGGARDTQYF	TGTGCCAGCAGCTTGCTTTGGGGGGGGGCCCGAGATACGCAGTATTTT
TRBV4-1	TRBJ2-1	many	NA	CASSQEDGGSYNEQFF	TGCGCCAGCAGCCAAGAAGATGGGGGGTCCTACAATGAGCAGTTCTTC
TRBV29-1	TRBJ2-7	many	NA	CSVEHSSYEQYF	TGCAGCGTTGAACATAGCAGCTACGAGCAGTACTTC
TRBV7-3	TRBJ2-1	many	NA	CASSRYSGEQFF	TGTGCCAGCAGTAGATATTCGGGTGAGCAGTTCTTC
TRBV5-4	TRBJ2-1	NA	TRBD2	CASSFLAGIDNEQFF	TGTGCCAGCAGCTTCCTAGCGGGAATCGACAATGAGCAGTTCTTC
TRBV7-9	TRBJ2-1	many	TRBD1	CASSLRTGTGYNEQFF	TGTGCCAGCAGCTTACGTACCGGGACAGGGTACAATGAGCAGTTCTTC
TRBV11-2	TRBJ1-1	many	NA	CASSLEVTSEAFF	TGTGCCAGCAGCTTAGAAGTCACAAGTGAAGCTTTCTTT
TRBV5-1	TRBJ2-2	many	TRBD2	CASWSGSPTGELFF	TGCGCCAGCTGGAGCGGGAGTCCCACCGGGGAGCTGTTTTTT
TRBV18	TRBJ2-5	NA	NA	CASSQLGGKETQYF	TGTGCCAGCTCACAACTTGGGGGAAAAGAGACCCAGTACTTC
TRBV6-2/TRBV6-3	TRBJ2-1	many	NA	CASSRTNPTRDEQFF	TGTGCCAGCAGCCGGACTAACCCTACACGAGATGAGCAGTTCTTC
TRBV20-1	TRBJ2-3	NA	NA	CSARPTTADTQYF	TGCAGTGCTAGACCCACGACAGCAGATACGCAGTATTTT
TRBV7-7	TRBJ2-3	many	NA	CASSFSDTDTQYF	TGTGCTAGCAGCTTCTCCGACACAGATACGCAGTATTTT
TRBV18	TRBJ2-3	many	TRBD1	CASSSGTGNTDTQYF	TGTGCCAGCTCATCCGGGACAGGGAACACAGATACGCAGTATTTT
TRBV12-3/TRBV12-4	TRBJ2-7	NA	NA	CASGTGQRTYEQYF	TGTGCCAGCGGGACTGGACAGAGAACCTACGAGCAGTACTTC
TRBV6-5	TRBJ2-3	many	NA	CASSYSIGGDPDTQYF	TGTGCCAGCAGTTACTCGATAGGAGGGGACCCAGATACGCAGTATTTT
TRBV3-1	TRBJ1-5	many	NA	CASSQEQGRQPQHF	TGTGCCAGCAGCCAAGAGCAGGGGAGGCAGCCCCAGCATTTT
TRBV27	TRBJ2-3	many	NA	CASSPGGARTDTQYF	TGTGCCAGCAGTCCAGGGGGGGCCCGCACAGATACGCAGTATTTT